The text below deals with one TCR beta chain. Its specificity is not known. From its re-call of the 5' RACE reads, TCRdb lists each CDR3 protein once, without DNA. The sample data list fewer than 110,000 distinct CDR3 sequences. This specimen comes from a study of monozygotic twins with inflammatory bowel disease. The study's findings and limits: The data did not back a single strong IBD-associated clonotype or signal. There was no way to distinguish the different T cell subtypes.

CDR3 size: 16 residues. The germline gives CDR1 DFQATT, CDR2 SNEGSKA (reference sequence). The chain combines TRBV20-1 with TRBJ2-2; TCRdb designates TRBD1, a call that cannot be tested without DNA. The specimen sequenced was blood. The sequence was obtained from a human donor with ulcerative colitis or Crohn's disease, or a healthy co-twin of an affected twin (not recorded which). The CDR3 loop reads CSARDRWRGLAGELFF.